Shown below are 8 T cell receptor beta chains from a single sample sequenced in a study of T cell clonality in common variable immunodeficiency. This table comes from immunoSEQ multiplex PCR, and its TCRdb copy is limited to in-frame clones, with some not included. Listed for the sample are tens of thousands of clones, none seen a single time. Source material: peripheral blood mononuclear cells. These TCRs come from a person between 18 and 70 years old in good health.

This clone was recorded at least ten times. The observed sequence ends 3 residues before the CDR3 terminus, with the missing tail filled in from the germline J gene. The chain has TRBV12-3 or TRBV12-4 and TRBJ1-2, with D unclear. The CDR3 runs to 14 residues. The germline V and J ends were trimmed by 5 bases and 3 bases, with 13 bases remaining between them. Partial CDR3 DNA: TGTGCCAGCAGTGTACAAGTCACCGACTATGGC. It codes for CASSVQVTDYG. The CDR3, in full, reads CASSVQVTDYGYTF.

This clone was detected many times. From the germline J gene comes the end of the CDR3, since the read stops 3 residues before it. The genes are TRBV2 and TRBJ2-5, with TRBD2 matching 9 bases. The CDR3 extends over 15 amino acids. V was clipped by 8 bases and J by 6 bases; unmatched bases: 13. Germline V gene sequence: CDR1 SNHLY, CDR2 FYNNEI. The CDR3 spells CASRVVSGGGQTQYF. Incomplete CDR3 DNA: TGTGCCAGCCGAGTGGTTAGCGGGGGAGGGCAGACC.

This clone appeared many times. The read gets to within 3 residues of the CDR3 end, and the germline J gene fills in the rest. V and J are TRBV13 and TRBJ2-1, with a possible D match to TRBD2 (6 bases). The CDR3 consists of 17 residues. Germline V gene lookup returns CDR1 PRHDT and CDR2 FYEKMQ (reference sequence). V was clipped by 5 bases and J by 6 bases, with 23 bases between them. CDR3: CASSVTQGLQGGNEQFF. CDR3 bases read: TGTGCCAGCAGCGTGACGCAGGGACTCCAAGGAGGCAATGAG.

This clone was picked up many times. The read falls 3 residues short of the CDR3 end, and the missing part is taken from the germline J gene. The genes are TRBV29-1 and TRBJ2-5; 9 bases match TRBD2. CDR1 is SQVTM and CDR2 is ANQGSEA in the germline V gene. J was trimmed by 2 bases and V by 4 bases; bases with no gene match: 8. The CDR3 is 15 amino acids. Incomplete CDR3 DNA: TGCAGCGTTGGGGTAGCGGGAGCTCCACAAGAGACC. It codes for CSVGVAGAPQET. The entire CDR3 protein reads CSVGVAGAPQETQYF.

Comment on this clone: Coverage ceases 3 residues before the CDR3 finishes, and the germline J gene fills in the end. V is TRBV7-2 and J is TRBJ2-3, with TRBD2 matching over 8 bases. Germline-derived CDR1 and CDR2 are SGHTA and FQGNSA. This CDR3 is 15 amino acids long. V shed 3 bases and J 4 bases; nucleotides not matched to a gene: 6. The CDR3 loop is CASSFFPSGPDTQYF. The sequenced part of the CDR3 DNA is TGTGCCAGCAGCTTCTTCCCTAGCGGGCCAGATACG.

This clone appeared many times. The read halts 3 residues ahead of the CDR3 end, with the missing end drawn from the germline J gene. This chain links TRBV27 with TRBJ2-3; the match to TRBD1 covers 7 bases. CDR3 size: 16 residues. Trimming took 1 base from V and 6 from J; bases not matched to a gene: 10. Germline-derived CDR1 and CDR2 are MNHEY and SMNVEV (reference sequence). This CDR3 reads CASSLLARGIWDTQYF. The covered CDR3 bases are TGTGCCAGCAGTTTATTGGCCAGGGGGATTTGGGATACG.

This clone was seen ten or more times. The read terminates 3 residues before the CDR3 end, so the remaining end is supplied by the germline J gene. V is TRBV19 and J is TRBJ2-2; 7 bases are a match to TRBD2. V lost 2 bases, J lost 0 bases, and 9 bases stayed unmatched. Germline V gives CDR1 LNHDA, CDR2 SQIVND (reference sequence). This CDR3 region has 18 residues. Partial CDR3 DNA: TGTGCCAGTAGTATACGGGGAGGGAGGGCCCCGAACACCGGGGAG. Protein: CASSIRGGRAPNTGE. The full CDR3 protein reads CASSIRGGRAPNTGELFF.

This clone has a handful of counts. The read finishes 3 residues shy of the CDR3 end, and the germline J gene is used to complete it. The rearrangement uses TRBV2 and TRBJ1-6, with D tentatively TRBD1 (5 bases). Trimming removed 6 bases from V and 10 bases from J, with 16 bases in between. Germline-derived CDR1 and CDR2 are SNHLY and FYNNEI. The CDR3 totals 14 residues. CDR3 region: CASRSQGSGSPLHF. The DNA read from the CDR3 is TGTGCCAGCAGATCCCAGGGTAGTGGATCACCC.